A single TCR beta chain is shown here with its context. The antigen is not known. Per germline, CDR1 LNHDA and CDR2 SQIVND (reference sequence). The CDR3 loop spans 14 amino acids. V lost 3 bases to trimming and J lost 11 bases; unmatched junction nucleotides: 8. Likely unrecorded immune exposures existed in these nominally healthy donors. The sample originates from a study of cytomegalovirus exposure and HLA in healthy donors. Study-wide findings and caveats: Later analysis found that TCR beta chains associated with HLA were more clonally expanded than other, equally common chains. HLA alleles were associated with some 17,000 TCR beta sequences in a later analysis at 0.05 false discovery rate.

Primers for the PCR totalled 60 Vbeta and 13 Jbeta. Sequencing used immunoSEQ multiplex PCR; TCRdb keeps in-frame clones, though not all of them. The sample has about 160,000 clones; roughly 88% are singletons. The J gene is TRBJ1-4, the V gene TRBV19; 8 bases align to TRBD1. Sequenced input: PBMCs. The origin of this receptor is a man aged 45-60 years in good health and CMV-seropositive. The CDR3 loop is CASSMWETGAKLFF. The CDR3 DNA reads as TGTGCCAGTAGTATGTGGGAGACAGGGGCCAAACTGTTTTTT.